This TCR beta chain was found in a study of B cell selection in AIRE deficiency. General study points: Of 3,000 to 4,500 shared Treg TCRbeta sequences, about 32% were healthy-only, 7.5% to 10% patient-only.

The sorted conventional CD4 T cells were gated as CD4+CD127+. Controls came from healthy donors unrelated to patients. Method: immunoSEQ multiplex PCR; TCRdb's copy keeps in-frame clones and lacks some. The repertoire consists of tens of thousands of clones, with around 97% occurring once and the leading ten covering approximately 0.21%. A note on this clone: Its specificity is not known.

V lost 0 bases to trimming and J lost 7 bases, with 13 bases between them. There are 15 residues in the CDR3. Germline lookup yields CDR1 SGHAT and CDR2 FQNNGV. The chain has TRBV11-2 and TRBJ2-4; D gene uncertain. Sequenced sample: CD4+CD127+ conventional T cells sorted from PBMCs. This receptor was taken from a human donor in good health. The CDR3 reads CASSLERLSTNIQYF. The CDR3 DNA reads as TGTGCCAGCAGCTTAGAGCGGCTTTCCACGAACATTCAGTACTTC.